A selection of T cell receptor beta chains follows, all from one sample in a study of T cells in Graves' hyperthyroidism and ophthalmopathy. TCRdb reprocessed the multiplex PCR reads via MiXCR and lists one record per CDR3 protein. Of about half a million distinct CDR3 sequences in the sample, about 15% were seen once. Sequenced material: blood. These receptors all stem from a woman aged 25 to 45 with Graves' ophthalmopathy. Each CDR3 is given with its conserved first and last residue. D genes are given only for firm matches. For some rows the clone size is stated as once, few or many, or as a class when expanded; others skip it.

D	J	size	V	CDR3	DNA
TRBD1	TRBJ2-3	NA	TRBV20-1	CSARGARGPDTQYF	TGCAGTGCTAGAGGGGCCAGGGGGCCTGATACGCAGTATTTT
TRBD2	TRBJ2-2	NA	TRBV20-1	CSATGLAGGVTGELFF	TGCAGTGCCACCGGGCTAGCGGGAGGAGTCACCGGGGAGCTGTTTTTT
NA	TRBJ2-7	many	TRBV24-1	CATSDGAAYEQYF	TGTGCCACCAGTGATGGAGCGGCGTACGAGCAGTACTTC
TRBD2	TRBJ2-3	NA	TRBV3-1	CASSEIPTLAGSTDTQYF	TGTGCCAGCAGTGAAATCCCCACTTTAGCGGGAAGCACAGATACGCAGTATTTT
TRBD1	TRBJ1-1	many	TRBV6-1	CASTRGQTNTEAFF	TGTGCCAGCACCAGGGGACAGACGAACACTGAAGCTTTCTTT
NA	TRBJ2-1	NA	TRBV5-6	CASSLVEGFEQFF	TGTGCCAGCAGCTTGGTTGAGGGATTTGAGCAGTTCTTC
TRBD2	TRBJ2-7	NA	TRBV20-1	CSAMRGAGGSYEQYF	TGCAGTGCTATGCGTGGAGCGGGAGGTTCCTACGAGCAGTACTTC
NA	TRBJ2-1	NA	TRBV19	CASSMYKGGVGYNEQFF	TGTGCCAGTAGTATGTATAAGGGGGGAGTCGGGTACAATGAGCAGTTCTTC
NA	TRBJ2-5	few	TRBV7-7	CASSPPSEVTQYF	TGTGCCAGCAGCCCCCCATCTGAAGTGACCCAGTACTTC
NA	TRBJ2-3	NA	TRBV12-3/TRBV12-4	CASSFSPRTDTQYF	TGTGCCAGCAGTTTTTCCCCTCGGACAGATACGCAGTATTTT
NA	TRBJ1-5	many	TRBV6-2/TRBV6-3	CASSYTGGGVQPQHF	TGTGCCAGCAGTTACACCGGGGGGGGTGTCCAGCCCCAGCATTTT
NA	TRBJ2-5	many	TRBV20-1	CSASGSETQYF	TGCAGTGCTAGCGGGTCTGAGACCCAGTACTTC
NA	TRBJ2-5	many	TRBV30	CAWSVSSRWETQYF	TGTGCCTGGAGTGTAAGCTCCCGGTGGGAGACCCAGTACTTC
NA	TRBJ1-1	many	TRBV11-2	CASSLDGGANTEAFF	TGTGCCAGCAGCTTAGACGGGGGAGCGAACACTGAAGCTTTCTTT
NA	TRBJ2-7	NA	TRBV7-9	CASSPSRAGSEEQYF	TGTGCCAGCAGCCCGTCGAGGGCAGGGTCTGAGGAGCAGTACTTC
NA	TRBJ1-2	NA	TRBV29-1	CSVGGSYGYTF	TGCAGCGTTGGCGGGTCCTATGGCTACACCTTC
NA	TRBJ1-5	many	TRBV30	CAWRGWGSNQPQHF	TGTGCCTGGAGGGGTTGGGGTAGCAATCAGCCCCAGCATTTT